This T cell receptor (beta chain) stems from a study of cytomegalovirus exposure and HLA in healthy donors. In the PCR, 60 Vbeta and 13 Jbeta primers were used. Measured with immunoSEQ multiplex PCR; TCRdb has only the in-frame clones, and not every one. This sample yields around 140,000 clones, of which roughly 9.8% are seen a single time; about 1.9% belongs to the top ten. Germline loops: CDR1 MDHEN, CDR2 SYDVKM. Unmatched junction bases numbered 18, after V lost 6 bases and J lost 7 bases. This CDR3 contains 19 residues. There are a few counts of this clone. This chain links TRBV28 with TRBJ2-1; 13 bases map to TRBD2. The sequence was collected from a man aged 50-60 years in good health and CMV-seronegative. Sequencing was carried out using PBMCs. The CDR3 loop reads CASSPSPGTSGVGGNEQFF. CDR3 DNA: TGTGCCAGCAGCCCCTCCCCCGGGACTAGCGGGGTCGGGGGGAATGAGCAGTTCTTC.